This TCR beta chain was documented in a study of identical twins. Only a few counts were recorded for this clonotype. MiXCR, run by TCRdb on the 5' RACE reads, gives a single entry per CDR3 protein. This table has fewer than 250,000 distinct CDR3 sequences, less than 9.5% appearing once. The source of this sequence is a woman younger than 30 in good health. Material for sequencing was memory (CD45RO+) T cells sorted from blood.

The DNA for the CDR3 is TGTGCCAGCAGCAGACGGACGGATAATTCACCCCTCCACTTT. Encoded protein: CASSRRTDNSPLHF. This chain links TRBV5-6 with TRBJ1-6; no clear D gene. Trimming removed 4 bases from V and 5 bases from J, with 10 bases in between. The germline V gene has CDR1 SGHDT and CDR2 YYEEEE. This CDR3 spans 14 amino acids.